The 7 T cell receptor beta chains reported below all come from one sample, sequenced in a study of breast tumors, draining lymph nodes, adjacent tissues. TCRdb itself ran the multiplex PCR reads through MiXCR, one entry per CDR3 protein. The repertoire includes 15,000 or so distinct CDR3 sequences, nearly 45% of them detected once, and less than 15% sits in the top ten. Sequenced: tumor-adjacent breast tissue. These receptors all come from a female donor with breast cancer. Some clones in this sample may be carry-over from other donors' samples.

This clonotype was seen repeatedly, ten times or more. This may arise from a read error, as a much more abundant clone is one base away. The V and J genes are TRBV5-6 and TRBJ1-2, with D unresolved. CDR3 length equals 14 residues. Germline CDR1 SGHDT, CDR2 YYEEEE. V was trimmed by 2 bases and J by 4 bases, leaving 12 bases between them. CDR3 sequence (DNA): TGTGCCAGCAGCTTTCCCACAGCTGCCTATGGCTACACCTTC. Protein product: CASSFPTAAYGYTF.

This clonotype has at least ten counts. The chain couples TRBV9 to TRBJ2-5; 8 nucleotides line up with TRBD2. This CDR3 spans 15 amino acids. With 3 bases clipped from V and 2 bases from J, the junction kept 6 bases outside the gene matches. The germline CDR1 and CDR2 sequences are SGDLS and YYNGEE. The DNA for the CDR3 is TGTGCCAGCAGCGCGGGAGGGAGGGGACAAGAGACCCAGTACTTC. Its protein is CASSAGGRGQETQYF.

Details on this clonotype: Its ends do not fully match the called genes, so a read error is possible. CDR3 DNA: TGCGCCAGCAGCTTAATGGTGGGTGAAAACCTGTTTTTT. This codes for CASSLMVGENLFF. The V call is TRBV5-1, the J call TRBJ1-4, with no clear D. The CDR3 has 13 amino acids. Germline-derived CDR1 and CDR2 are SGHRS and YFSETQ.

This clonotype was counted ten times or more. V usage is TRBV20-1 and J usage is TRBJ1-1, with D unresolved. V was shortened by 5 bases and J by 4 bases, with 11 bases between the two germline ends. The length of the CDR3 is 12 residues. The germline CDR1 and CDR2 sequences are DFQATT and SNEGSKA (reference sequence). The CDR3 loop reads CSAVREGTEAFF. Here the CDR3 DNA reads TGCAGTGCTGTACGAGAGGGCACTGAAGCTTTCTTT.

The V and J genes are TRBV4-2 and TRBJ1-6, with D possibly TRBD1 on 5 matching bases. The CDR3 has 15 amino acids. V lost 0 bases and J lost 5, with 8 bases in between. Germline V CDR1 and CDR2: LGHNA, YNFKEQ. CDR3 amino acids: CASSQDRDDNSPLHF. The CDR3 DNA is TGTGCCAGCAGCCAAGATCGGGACGATAATTCACCCCTCCACTTT.

The chain couples TRBV5-8 to TRBJ1-2; 9 bases align to TRBD1. Germline-derived CDR1 and CDR2 are SGHTS and YDEGEE. V lost 4 bases and J lost 5; bases outside the gene matches: 9. The CDR3 runs 15 residues. The CDR3, as DNA: TGTGCCAGCAGCCCGGGGACAGGGTCGTTTTATGGCTACACCTTC. Translating gives CASSPGTGSFYGYTF.

V is TRBV5-6 and J is TRBJ1-4; 8 bases line up with TRBD1. Looked up from germline, CDR1 is SGHDT and CDR2 is YYEEEE. The CDR3 is 14 amino acids. Losses at the gene ends were 4 bases for V and 7 bases for J; bases not matched to a gene: 6. CDR3 region: CASSKTGVGEKLFF. The CDR3 region has the DNA TGTGCCAGCAGCAAGACAGGGGTGGGTGAAAAACTGTTTTTT.